A single T cell receptor (beta chain) is shown here with its context. The sample is drawn from a study of control samples from healthy donors and cancer patients. The CDR3 length is 15 residues. Per germline, CDR1 SGHRS and CDR2 YFSETQ. V shed 0 bases and J shed 0 bases, with 10 bases lying between them. Clones were sequenced by immunoSEQ multiplex PCR, and TCRdb holds only the in-frame ones, with some missing. Here the sample spans approximately 210,000 clones, about 91% being singletons. The sample was blood. The receptor was derived from a man younger than 40 in good health. The chain uses TRBV5-1 and TRBJ2-7; D unresolved. CDR3 sequence (DNA): TGCGCCAGCAGCTTGGAAGACCCACGCTCCTACGAGCAGTACTTC. Translated, it gives CASSLEDPRSYEQYF.